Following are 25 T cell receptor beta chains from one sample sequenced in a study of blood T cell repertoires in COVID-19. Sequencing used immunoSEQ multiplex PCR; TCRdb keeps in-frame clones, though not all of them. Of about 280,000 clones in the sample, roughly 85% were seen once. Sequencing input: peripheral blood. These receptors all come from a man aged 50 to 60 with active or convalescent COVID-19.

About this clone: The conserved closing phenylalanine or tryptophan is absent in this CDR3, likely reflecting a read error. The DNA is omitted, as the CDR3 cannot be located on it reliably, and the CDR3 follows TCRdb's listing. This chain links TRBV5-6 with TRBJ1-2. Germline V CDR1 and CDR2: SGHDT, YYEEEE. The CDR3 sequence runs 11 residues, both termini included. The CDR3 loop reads CASSFSGRVDV.

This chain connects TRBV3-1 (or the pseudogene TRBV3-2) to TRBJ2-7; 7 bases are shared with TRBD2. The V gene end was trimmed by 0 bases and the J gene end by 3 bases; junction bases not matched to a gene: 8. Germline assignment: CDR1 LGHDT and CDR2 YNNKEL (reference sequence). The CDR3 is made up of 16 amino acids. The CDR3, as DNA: TGTGCCAGCAGCCAAGAACTCACTAGCGAGCGCTACGAGCAGTACTTC. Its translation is CASSQELTSERYEQYF.

The CDR3 region has the DNA TGTGCCAGCAGCTTGGTAGGGGATCTCGATCAGCCCCAGCATTTT. The encoded protein is CASSLVGDLDQPQHF. The chain has TRBV5-6 and TRBJ1-5; perhaps TRBD1 as D (5 bases). CDR3 length: 15 amino acids. Germline V gene data show CDR1 as SGHDT and CDR2 as YYEEEE. Trimming took off 0 bases at V and 5 bases at J, with 12 bases between the two ends.

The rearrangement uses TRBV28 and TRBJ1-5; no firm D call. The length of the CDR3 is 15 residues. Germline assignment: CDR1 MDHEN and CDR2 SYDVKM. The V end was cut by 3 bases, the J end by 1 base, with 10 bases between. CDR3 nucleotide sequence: TGTGCCAGCAGTTTGACCCCCGGGAGCAATCAGCCCCAGCATTTT. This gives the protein CASSLTPGSNQPQHF. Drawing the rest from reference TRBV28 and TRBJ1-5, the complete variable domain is DVKVTQSSRYLVKRTGEKVFLECVQDMDHENMFWYRQDPGLGLRLIYFSYDVKMKEKGDIPEGYSVSREKKERFSLILESASTNQTSMYLCASSLTPGSNQPQHFGDGTRLSIL.

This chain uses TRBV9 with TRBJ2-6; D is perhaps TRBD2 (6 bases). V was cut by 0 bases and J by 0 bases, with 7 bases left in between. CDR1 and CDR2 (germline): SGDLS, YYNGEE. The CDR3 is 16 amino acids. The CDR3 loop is CASSVGEASGANVLTF. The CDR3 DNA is TGTGCCAGCAGCGTAGGGGAGGCCTCTGGGGCCAACGTCCTGACTTTC.

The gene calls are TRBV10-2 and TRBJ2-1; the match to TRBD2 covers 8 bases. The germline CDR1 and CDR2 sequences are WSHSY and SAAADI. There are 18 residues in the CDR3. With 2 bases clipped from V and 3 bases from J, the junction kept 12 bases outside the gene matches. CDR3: CASSENEVAGYIYNEQFF. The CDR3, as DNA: TGCGCCAGCAGTGAGAATGAGGTAGCGGGGTACATCTACAATGAGCAGTTCTTC.

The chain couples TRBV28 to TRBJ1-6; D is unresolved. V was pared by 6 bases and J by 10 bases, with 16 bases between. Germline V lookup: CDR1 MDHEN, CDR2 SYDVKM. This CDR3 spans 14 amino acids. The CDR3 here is CASSSRRGRSPLHF. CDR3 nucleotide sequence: TGTGCCAGCAGCTCACGCCGAGGCAGATCACCCCTCCACTTT.

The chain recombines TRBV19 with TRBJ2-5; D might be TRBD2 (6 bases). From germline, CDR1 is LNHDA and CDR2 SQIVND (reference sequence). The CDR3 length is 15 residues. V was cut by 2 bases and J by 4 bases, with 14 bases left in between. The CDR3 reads CASSISGLGGETQYF. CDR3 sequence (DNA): TGTGCCAGTAGTATATCAGGACTGGGAGGAGAGACCCAGTACTTC.

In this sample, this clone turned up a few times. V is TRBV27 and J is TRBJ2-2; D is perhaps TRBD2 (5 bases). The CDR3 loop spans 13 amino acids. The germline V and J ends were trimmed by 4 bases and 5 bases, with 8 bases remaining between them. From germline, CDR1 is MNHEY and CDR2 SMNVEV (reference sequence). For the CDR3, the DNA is TGTGCCAGCAGTTGGACTCGTACCGGGGAGCTGTTTTTT. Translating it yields CASSWTRTGELFF.

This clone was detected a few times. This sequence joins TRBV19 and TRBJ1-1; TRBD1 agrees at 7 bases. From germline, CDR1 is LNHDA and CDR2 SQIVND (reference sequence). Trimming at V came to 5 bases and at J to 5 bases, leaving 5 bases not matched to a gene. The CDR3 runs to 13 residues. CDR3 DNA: TGTGCCAGTAGTGTCACAGGGGAGACTGAAGCTTTCTTT. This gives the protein CASSVTGETEAFF.

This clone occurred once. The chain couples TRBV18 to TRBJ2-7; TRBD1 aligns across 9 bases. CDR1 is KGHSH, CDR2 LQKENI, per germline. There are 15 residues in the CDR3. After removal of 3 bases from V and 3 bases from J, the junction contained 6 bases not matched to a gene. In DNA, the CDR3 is TGTGCCAGCTCACCCACGGGACAGGGCCGCTACGAGCAGTACTTC. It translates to CASSPTGQGRYEQYF. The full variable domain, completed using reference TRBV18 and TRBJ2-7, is NAGVMQNPRHLVRRRGQEARLRCSPMKGHSHVYWYRQLPEEGLKFMVYLQKENIIDESGMPKERFSAEFPKEGPSILRIQQVVRGDSAAYFCASSPTGQGRYEQYFGPGTRLTVT.

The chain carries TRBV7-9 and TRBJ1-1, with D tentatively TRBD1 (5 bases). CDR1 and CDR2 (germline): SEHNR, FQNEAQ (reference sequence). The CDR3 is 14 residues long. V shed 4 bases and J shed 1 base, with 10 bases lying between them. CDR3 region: CASSSYDRNTEAFF. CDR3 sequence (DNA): TGTGCCAGCAGCTCGTACGACAGGAACACTGAAGCTTTCTTT.

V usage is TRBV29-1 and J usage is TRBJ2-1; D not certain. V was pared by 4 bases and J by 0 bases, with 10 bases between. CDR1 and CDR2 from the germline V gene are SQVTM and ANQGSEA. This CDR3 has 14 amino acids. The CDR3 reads CSVGPNLSYNEQFF. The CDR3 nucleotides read TGCAGCGTTGGGCCAAACCTCTCCTACAATGAGCAGTTCTTC.

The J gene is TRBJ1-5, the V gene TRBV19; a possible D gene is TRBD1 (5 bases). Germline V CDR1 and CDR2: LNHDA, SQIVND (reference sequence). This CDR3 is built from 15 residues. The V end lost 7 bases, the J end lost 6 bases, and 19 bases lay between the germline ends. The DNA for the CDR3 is TGTGCCAGTACCCCGACTGGGGGGAATGGTCAGCCCCAGCATTTT. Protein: CASTPTGGNGQPQHF.

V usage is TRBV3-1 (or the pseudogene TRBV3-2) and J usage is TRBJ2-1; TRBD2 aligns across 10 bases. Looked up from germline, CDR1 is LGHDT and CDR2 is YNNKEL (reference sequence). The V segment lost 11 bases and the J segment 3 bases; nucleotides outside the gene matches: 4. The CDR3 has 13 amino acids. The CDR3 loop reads CACRTSGYNEQFF. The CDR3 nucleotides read TGTGCCTGCCGGACTAGCGGCTACAATGAGCAGTTCTTC.

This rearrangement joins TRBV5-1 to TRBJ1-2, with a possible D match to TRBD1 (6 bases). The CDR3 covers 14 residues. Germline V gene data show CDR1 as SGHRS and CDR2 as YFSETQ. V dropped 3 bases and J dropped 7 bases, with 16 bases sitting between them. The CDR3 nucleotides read TGCGCCAGCAGCTCCGGGAGGGGGGCAGCTGGCTACACCTTC. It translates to CASSSGRGAAGYTF.

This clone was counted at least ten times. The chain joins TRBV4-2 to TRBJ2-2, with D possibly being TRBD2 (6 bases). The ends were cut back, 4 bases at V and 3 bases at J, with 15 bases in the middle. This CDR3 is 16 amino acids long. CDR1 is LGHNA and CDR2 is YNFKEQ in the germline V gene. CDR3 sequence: CASSPRLETYTGELFF. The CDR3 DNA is TGTGCCAGCAGCCCCCGACTAGAGACCTACACCGGGGAGCTGTTTTTT.

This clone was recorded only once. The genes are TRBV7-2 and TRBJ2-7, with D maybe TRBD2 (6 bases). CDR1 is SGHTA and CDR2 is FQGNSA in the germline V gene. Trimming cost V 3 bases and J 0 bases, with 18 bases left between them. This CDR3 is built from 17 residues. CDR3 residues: CASSLGGGLLRSYEQYF. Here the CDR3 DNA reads TGTGCCAGCAGCTTGGGGGGAGGACTTTTACGCTCCTACGAGCAGTACTTC.

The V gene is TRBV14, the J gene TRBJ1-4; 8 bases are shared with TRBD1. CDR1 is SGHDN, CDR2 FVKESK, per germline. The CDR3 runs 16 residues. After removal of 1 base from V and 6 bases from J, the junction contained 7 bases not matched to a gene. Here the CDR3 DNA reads TGTGCCAGCAGCCAAGGTCCGGGACAGGCAGATGAAAAACTGTTTTTT. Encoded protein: CASSQGPGQADEKLFF.

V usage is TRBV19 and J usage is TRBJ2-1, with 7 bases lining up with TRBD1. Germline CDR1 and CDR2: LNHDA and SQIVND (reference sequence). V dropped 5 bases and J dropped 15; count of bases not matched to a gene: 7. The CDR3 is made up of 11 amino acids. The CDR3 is CASSEGQLLFF. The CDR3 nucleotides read TGTGCCAGTAGTGAGGGACAGTTGCTGTTCTTC.

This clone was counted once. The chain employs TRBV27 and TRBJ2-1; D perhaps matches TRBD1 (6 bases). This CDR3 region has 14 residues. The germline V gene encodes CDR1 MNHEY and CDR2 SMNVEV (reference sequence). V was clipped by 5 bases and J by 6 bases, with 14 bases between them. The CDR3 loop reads CASSVHTGINEQFF. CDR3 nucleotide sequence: TGTGCCAGCAGTGTCCATACAGGGATCAATGAGCAGTTCTTC.

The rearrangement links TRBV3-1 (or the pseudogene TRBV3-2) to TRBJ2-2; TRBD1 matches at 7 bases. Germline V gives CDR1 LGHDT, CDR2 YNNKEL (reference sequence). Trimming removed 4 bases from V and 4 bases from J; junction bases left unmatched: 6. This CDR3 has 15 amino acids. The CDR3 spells CASSPTDRPTGELFF. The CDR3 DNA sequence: TGTGCCAGCAGCCCCACGGACAGGCCCACCGGGGAGCTGTTTTTT.

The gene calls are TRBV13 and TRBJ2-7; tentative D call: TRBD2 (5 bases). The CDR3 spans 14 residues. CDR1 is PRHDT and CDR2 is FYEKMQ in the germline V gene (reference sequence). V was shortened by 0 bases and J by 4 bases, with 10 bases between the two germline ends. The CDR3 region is CASSLGERKYEQYF. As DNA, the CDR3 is TGTGCCAGCAGCTTAGGGGAGCGGAAATACGAGCAGTACTTC.

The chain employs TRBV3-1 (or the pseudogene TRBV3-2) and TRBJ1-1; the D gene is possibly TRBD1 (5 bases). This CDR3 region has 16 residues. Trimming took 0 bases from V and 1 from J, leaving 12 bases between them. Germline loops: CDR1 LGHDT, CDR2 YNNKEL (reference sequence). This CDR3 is CASSQEFRTTNTEAFF. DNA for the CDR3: TGTGCCAGCAGCCAAGAGTTTAGGACAACGAACACTGAAGCTTTCTTT.

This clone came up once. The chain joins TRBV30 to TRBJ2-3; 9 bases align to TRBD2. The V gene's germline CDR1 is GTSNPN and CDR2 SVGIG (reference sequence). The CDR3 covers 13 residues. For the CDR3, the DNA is TGTGGGGGTAGCGGGAGCGTCCCAGATACGCAGTATTTT. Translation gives CGGSGSVPDTQYF.